Listed below are T cell receptor beta chains from one sample, sequenced in a study of CD8 T cells in Susac syndrome. MiXCR was run by TCRdb on the immunoSEQ multiplex PCR reads, yielding one entry per CDR3 protein. Here the sample spans fewer than 150,000 distinct CDR3 sequences, around nine tenths being singletons. Sample: CD8+ T cells from PBMCs. These receptors all stem from a human donor with multiple sclerosis. CDR3s include the opening cysteine and the closing phenylalanine or tryptophan. Each record gives: clone size, J gene, V gene, D gene, CDR3 protein, CDR3 DNA. D genes are given only for firm matches. Expanded clones are given a class, and other clones once, few, many or no size at all.

size: NA; J: TRBJ1-2; V: TRBV29-1; D: NA; CDR3: CSVPGDLYGYTF; DNA: TGCAGCGTTCCAGGGGACCTCTATGGCTACACCTTC
size: NA; J: TRBJ2-1; V: TRBV5-1; D: NA; CDR3: CASSLPMSSYNEQFF; DNA: TGCGCCAGCAGTCTACCGATGAGCTCCTACAATGAGCAGTTCTTC
size: NA; J: TRBJ2-2; V: TRBV7-3; D: TRBD2; CDR3: CASSLSGPTTGELFF; DNA: TGTGCCAGCAGCCTTAGCGGGCCGACCACCGGGGAGCTGTTTTTT
size: NA; J: TRBJ2-2; V: TRBV3-1; D: TRBD1; CDR3: CASSLDGTGYGGELFF; DNA: TGTGCCAGCAGCCTGGACGGGACAGGGTACGGCGGGGAGCTGTTTTTT
size: NA; J: TRBJ2-5; V: TRBV20-1; D: NA; CDR3: CSATPEQGQETQYF; DNA: TGCAGTGCAACCCCGGAGCAGGGGCAAGAGACCCAGTACTTC
size: NA; J: TRBJ2-7; V: TRBV4-1; D: NA; CDR3: CASSQEKQSYEQYF; DNA: TGCGCCAGCAGCCAAGAGAAGCAGTCCTACGAGCAGTACTTC
size: NA; J: TRBJ1-1; V: TRBV19; D: TRBD1; CDR3: CASSPGTDEAFF; DNA: TGTGCCAGTAGTCCCGGGACAGATGAAGCTTTCTTT
size: NA; J: TRBJ2-7; V: TRBV27; D: NA; CDR3: CASSLGVPHEQYF; DNA: TGTGCCAGCAGCCTAGGGGTGCCCCACGAGCAGTACTTC
size: NA; J: TRBJ2-3; V: TRBV29-1; D: TRBD1; CDR3: CSSTGTDYTDTQYF; DNA: TGCAGCTCTACCGGGACAGATTACACAGATACGCAGTATTTT
size: NA; J: TRBJ2-7; V: TRBV9; D: TRBD1; CDR3: CASSQTGESLYEQYF; DNA: TGTGCCAGCAGCCAAACAGGGGAGTCCCTCTACGAGCAGTACTTC
size: once; J: TRBJ2-4; V: TRBV19; D: NA; CDR3: CATSTLRFAKNIQYF; DNA: TGTGCCACCTCGACTTTGCGTTTTGCCAAAAACATTCAGTACTTC
size: NA; J: TRBJ1-1; V: TRBV9; D: NA; CDR3: CASSVGGLGTEAFF; DNA: TGTGCCAGCAGCGTAGGGGGGTTGGGAACTGAAGCTTTCTTT
size: NA; J: TRBJ1-2; V: TRBV30; D: NA; CDR3: CAWSVQGGIYGYTF; DNA: TGTGCCTGGAGTGTACAGGGCGGTATCTATGGCTACACCTTC
size: NA; J: TRBJ1-4; V: TRBV25-1; D: TRBD1; CDR3: CASSAQGPEKLFF; DNA: TGTGCCAGCAGTGCACAGGGGCCAGAAAAACTGTTTTTT